This T cell receptor beta chain was found in a study of cytomegalovirus exposure and HLA in healthy donors. Whole-study findings and limits: The HLA-A and HLA-B alleles of most subjects were reportedly predicted accurately from TCR beta sequences. An apparent linkage of common viral pathogens to several of the most significant clusters emerged in a later analysis.

As for this clone: Its target is unknown.

Primers: 60 Vbeta forward and 13 Jbeta reverse. Assay: immunoSEQ multiplex PCR; the TCRdb copy retains only in-frame clones and omits some. The sample has some 120,000 clones, around three quarters seen once. Deletions cut 1 base from V and 5 bases from J, with 12 bases between. This CDR3 comprises 14 residues. Germline loops: CDR1 SGDLS, CDR2 YYNGEE. The chain combines TRBV9 with TRBJ2-5; D gene unclear. Input material: PBMCs. This clonotype originated in a man aged 25-45 years in good health and CMV-seropositive. Here the CDR3 DNA reads TGTGCCAGCAGCGTATCTGCCACCCGGGAGACCCAGTACTTC. Its protein product is CASSVSATRETQYF.